The 7 T cell receptor beta chains below all came from one sample that was sequenced in a study of T cells in women clearing cervical HPV infection. Profiled with immunoSEQ multiplex PCR; TCRdb holds only in-frame clones, not every one. Recorded for this sample: some 37,000 clones. Sequenced sample: blood buffy coat. All receptors come from a woman between 18 and 69 years old with a cervical HPV16 infection that either progressed to CIN3+ or cleared (not recorded which).

Turning to this clone: From the germline J gene comes the end of the CDR3, since the read stops 3 residues before it. This rearrangement joins TRBV5-5 to TRBJ2-7; TRBD1 matches 9 bases. CDR3 length: 14 amino acids. V lost 2 bases and J lost 2; bases outside the gene matches: 2. The germline CDR1 and CDR2 sequences are SGHKS and YYEKEE (reference sequence). This CDR3 is CASSLGQGPYEQYF. Incomplete CDR3 DNA: TGTGCCAGCAGCTTAGGACAGGGGCCCTACGAG.

Worth noting for this clone: The read ends 3 residues early relative to the CDR3; the germline J gene fills the gap. V gene TRBV20-1 combines with J gene TRBJ1-1; the match to TRBD1 covers 7 bases. The junction had 5 bases not matched to a gene; V was cut back by 0 bases and J by 1 base. This CDR3 region has 15 residues. The germline V gene encodes CDR1 DFQATT and CDR2 SNEGSKA (reference sequence). The covered CDR3 bases are TGCAGTGCTAGAGATATGACAGGGTCGAACACTGAA. Its protein is CSARDMTGSNTE. The CDR3, in full, reads CSARDMTGSNTEAFF.

Details on this clone: The read ends 3 residues before the CDR3 terminus; that terminus is restored from the germline J gene. The chain is built from TRBV5-4 and TRBJ1-2; D unresolved. Germline V gene data show CDR1 as SGHNT and CDR2 as YYREEE (reference sequence). The CDR3 covers 15 residues. Trimming stripped 6 bases from V and 0 bases from J, with 15 bases between. The DNA read from the CDR3 is TGTGCCAGCACCGGCGGACTTCCTACTAACTATGGC. This sequence encodes CASTGGLPTNYG. The CDR3 reads in full as CASTGGLPTNYGYTF. Together with reference TRBV5-4 and TRBJ1-2, the CDR3 gives the full variable domain: ETGVTQSPTHLIKTRGQQVTLRCSSQSGHNTVSWYQQALGQGPQFIFQYYREEENGRGNFPPRFSGLQFPNYSSELNVNALELDDSALYLCASTGGLPTNYGYTFGSGTRLTVV.

Comments on this clone: The read terminates 3 residues before the CDR3 end, so the remaining end is supplied by the germline J gene. This chain connects TRBV2 to TRBJ2-7; 7 bases match TRBD2. The CDR3 runs to 15 residues. The germline gives CDR1 SNHLY, CDR2 FYNNEI. V lost 6 bases to trimming and J lost 0 bases; unmatched junction nucleotides: 8. The part of the CDR3 DNA that was read is TGTGCCAGCAGAGGACTAGAGATGGGCTCCTACGAG. It translates to CASRGLEMGSYE. The entire CDR3 sequence reads CASRGLEMGSYEQYF. Looking up the rest from reference TRBV2 and TRBJ2-7 gives the full variable domain: EPEVTQTPSHQVTQMGQEVILRCVPISNHLYFYWYRQILGQKVEFLVSFYNNEISEKSEIFDDQFSVERPDGSNFTLKIRSTKLEDSAMYFCASRGLEMGSYEQYFGPGTRLTVT.

Concerning this clone: The CDR3 goes on 3 residues after the read ends, and that part is filled in from the germline J gene. The chain carries TRBV20-1 and TRBJ1-5; 9 nucleotides align to TRBD1. V shed 6 bases and J 0 bases; nucleotides not matched to a gene: 9. The CDR3 covers 16 residues. Germline V lookup: CDR1 DFQATT, CDR2 SNEGSKA (reference sequence). This chain's CDR3 is CSATFGQGPSNQPQHF. The sequenced part of the CDR3 DNA is TGCAGTGCAACCTTCGGACAGGGGCCTAGCAATCAGCCC.

Notes on this clone: The sequenced fragment ends 3 residues before the CDR3 boundary, so the rest is inferred from the germline J gene. The chain couples TRBV6-1 to TRBJ2-6; tentatively, D is TRBD1 (5 bases). Germline V gene data show CDR1 as MNHNS and CDR2 as SASEGT. This CDR3 spans 16 amino acids. V lost 2 bases to trimming and J lost 1 base, with 9 bases between them. The CDR3 loop is CASSETAGSGANVLTF. The part of the CDR3 DNA that was read is TGTGCCAGCAGTGAAACTGCAGGGTCTGGGGCCAACGTC.

Notes on this clone: The sequenced fragment ends 3 residues before the CDR3 boundary, so the rest is inferred from the germline J gene. The J gene is TRBJ2-5, the V gene TRBV24-1; TRBD1 might be the D (5 bases). Germline V gene lookup returns CDR1 KGHDR and CDR2 SFDVKD. Trimming removed 4 bases from V and 4 bases from J, with 15 bases in between. The CDR3 loop spans 15 amino acids. The CDR3 region is CATSDSWGRAETQYF. The sequenced CDR3 bases are TGTGCCACCAGTGACTCCTGGGGCAGGGCAGAGACC.